In its sample, the clone carrying this T cell receptor beta chain was seen a few times. Its antigen remains unknown. The sample is drawn from a study of vaccination effects on CD4 cells after COVID-19. CD4+ T cells specific for antigen were expanded with viral peptide pools by the ViraFEST assay before sequencing. After roughly eleven days in culture, the CD4+ T cells were isolated. PCR showed that the person got SARS-CoV-2 infection at some point between March and December 2020. It was on days 3 and 7 that half the medium was replaced with IL-2 medium. Assay used: immunoSEQ multiplex PCR; TCRdb lists only in-frame clones, some missing. The sample has 42,000 or so clones; around 80% are singletons. Study-level findings and limits: In the late period after vaccination, infection- and vaccine-induced clones contracted markedly.

Germline assignment: CDR1 MDHEN and CDR2 SYDVKM. The length of the CDR3 is 15 residues. Trimming shortened V by 3 bases and J by 3 bases, and 11 bases separated the two germline ends. The sample in question was CD4+ T cells from PBMCs cultured with a peptide pool, obtained before COVID-19 vaccination. The receptor was derived from a human donor who had a prior SARS-CoV-2 infection. The V call is TRBV28, the J call TRBJ2-2; D is possibly TRBD2 (6 bases). This CDR3 is CASSLGEVDTGELFF. CDR3 in DNA: TGTGCCAGCAGTTTGGGGGAGGTGGACACCGGGGAGCTGTTTTTT.